These 17 T cell receptor beta chains share one sample of origin, sequenced in a study of blood T cell repertoires in COVID-19. TCRdb's table, derived via immunoSEQ multiplex PCR, lists solely in-frame clones and lacks some. Here the sample spans more than 110,000 clones, around 80% being singletons. Sequencing was carried out using PBMCs or T cells enriched from blood (not recorded which). The receptors were sampled from a woman between 50 and 59 years old who had recovered from COVID-19.

The chain combines TRBV27 with TRBJ2-6; 10 nucleotides align to TRBD1. The CDR3 is 17 residues long. Trimming removed 6 bases from V and 0 bases from J; junction bases left unmatched: 5. The germline V gene encodes CDR1 MNHEY and CDR2 SMNVEV (reference sequence). The CDR3 loop is CASSGTGEGSGANVLTF. CDR3 bases: TGTGCCAGCAGCGGGACAGGGGAGGGCTCTGGGGCCAACGTCCTGACTTTC.

The chain uses TRBV30 and TRBJ1-2, with D perhaps matching TRBD1 (6 bases). Trimming pared 0 bases from V and 3 bases from J, leaving 8 bases between. CDR1 and CDR2 (germline): GTSNPN, SVGIG (reference sequence). This CDR3 contains 13 residues. DNA for the CDR3: TGTGCCTGGAGTGTACAGGGTCACTATGGCTACACCTTC. Protein: CAWSVQGHYGYTF.

The V gene is TRBV27, the J gene TRBJ2-5; D unresolved. Germline values: CDR1 MNHEY, CDR2 SMNVEV (reference sequence). This CDR3 comprises 13 residues. Trimming stripped 2 bases from V and 0 bases from J, with 4 bases between. The chain's CDR3 is CASSLNYQETQYF. CDR3 DNA: TGTGCCAGCAGTTTAAACTACCAAGAGACCCAGTACTTC.

This clone was seen a handful of times. The chain has TRBV7-8 and TRBJ1-3; 8 bases fit TRBD1. With V trimmed by 5 bases and J by 8 bases, 8 bases remained unmatched. This CDR3 contains 14 residues. The germline V gene encodes CDR1 SGHVS and CDR2 FQNEAQ. CDR3 DNA: TGTGCCAGCAGCCCCCGACAGGGGTTTCACACCATATATTTT. It codes for CASSPRQGFHTIYF. The full variable domain, completed using reference TRBV7-8 and TRBJ1-3, is GAGVSQSPRYKVAKRGQDVALRCDPISGHVSLFWYQQALGQGPEFLTYFQNEAQLDKSGLPSDRFFAERPEGSVSTLKIQRTQQEDSAVYLCASSPRQGFHTIYFGEGSWLTVV.

The genes are TRBV9 and TRBJ2-3; a weak D match, TRBD2 (5 bases). The CDR3 has 16 residues. Germline CDR1 and CDR2: SGDLS and YYNGEE. Trimming shortened V by 4 bases and J by 4 bases, and 19 bases separated the two germline ends. CDR3 DNA: TGTGCCAGCAGCCCATTTAGCTCCTCTAGCCCAGATACGCAGTATTTT. Translation gives CASSPFSSSSPDTQYF.

The CDR3 spells CASSPQGGYQPQHF. The DNA for the CDR3 is TGTGCCAGCAGTCCTCAAGGGGGATATCAGCCCCAGCATTTT. The V gene is TRBV28, the J gene TRBJ1-5, with TRBD1 as a possible D gene (6 bases). Looked up from germline, CDR1 is MDHEN and CDR2 is SYDVKM. V lost 5 bases, J lost 5 bases, and 13 bases lay in between. The CDR3 has 14 residues.

The chain has TRBV4-2 and TRBJ2-3, with D unclear. CDR1 LGHNA and CDR2 YNFKEQ come from the germline V gene. The CDR3 runs to 11 residues. The V gene lost 5 bases and the J gene lost 6 bases, with 6 bases spanning the gap. CDR3 in DNA: TGTGCCAGCAGCACGAGCGATACGCAGTATTTT. It is translated as CASSTSDTQYF.

The CDR3 loop reads CASSDGTGRFF. CDR3 bases: TGTGCCAGCAGTGACGGGACAGGCCGGTTCTTC. The gene calls are TRBV6-4 and TRBJ2-1; 8 bases align to TRBD1. Germline CDR1 and CDR2: MRHNA and SNTAGT. CDR3 size: 11 residues. V shed 2 bases and J 15 bases; nucleotides not matched to a gene: 3.

About this clone: Additional DNA sequences in this sample encode the identical CDR3. The CDR3 DNA sequence: TGTGCCAGCAGTCCGACTAGCGGCCTCACAGATACGCAGTATTTT. Amino acid sequence: CASSPTSGLTDTQYF. This sequence joins TRBV4-2 and TRBJ2-3, with 9 bases fitting TRBD2. Per the germline V gene, CDR1 is LGHNA and CDR2 is YNFKEQ. Germline trimming cut 6 bases from V and 2 bases from J; bases unmatched to any gene: 6. The CDR3 consists of 15 residues.

V usage is TRBV9 and J usage is TRBJ2-4; 9 bases line up with TRBD1. Germline CDR1 is SGDLS and CDR2 is YYNGEE. The V gene end was trimmed by 0 bases and the J gene end by 2 bases; junction bases not matched to a gene: 3. This CDR3 has 16 amino acids. The CDR3 sequence: CASSVEDRGTKNIQYF. In DNA form, the CDR3 reads TGTGCCAGCAGCGTAGAGGACAGGGGAACCAAAAACATTCAGTACTTC. The full variable domain, in which reference TRBV9 and TRBJ2-4 provide the parts outside the CDR3, is DSGVTQTPKHLITATGQRVTLRCSPRSGDLSVYWYQQSLDQGLQFLIQYYNGEERAKGNILERFSAQQFPDLHSELNLSSLELGDSALYFCASSVEDRGTKNIQYFGAGTRLSVL.

This clone has a handful of counts. V and J are TRBV9 and TRBJ1-5; TRBD1 matches at 7 bases. The CDR3 sequence is 12 residues long. V lost 7 bases and J lost 3; bases outside the gene matches: 1. Germline assignment: CDR1 SGDLS and CDR2 YYNGEE. The CDR3 DNA reads as TGTGCCAGCGGACAGGACAATCAGCCCCAGCATTTT. This translates into CASGQDNQPQHF.

This clone showed up many times. The V gene is TRBV28, the J gene TRBJ2-1, with D possibly being TRBD2 (5 bases). This CDR3 is 12 amino acids long. Germline CDR1 MDHEN, CDR2 SYDVKM. V lost 5 bases, J lost 10 bases, and 12 bases lay in between. The CDR3 DNA is TGTGCCAGCAGTAGGCTAGAGGGAGAGCAGTTCTTC. As protein: CASSRLEGEQFF.

The rearrangement links TRBV24-1 to TRBJ1-3; TRBD1 agrees at 7 bases. The germline V gene encodes CDR1 KGHDR and CDR2 SFDVKD. The V and J ends lost 7 bases and 2 bases, in that order; junction bases with no gene match: 10. The CDR3 is 16 residues long. CDR3 nucleotide sequence: TGTGCCACCAGGGAAAACAGGGGAATTCCTGGAAACACCATATATTTT. Translation: CATRENRGIPGNTIYF.

The CDR3 DNA reads TGTGCCAGCTCCGACACTGGGGCCAACGTCCTGACTTTC. Its protein is CASSDTGANVLTF. The rearrangement joins TRBV6-5 to TRBJ2-6, with unresolved D. V lost 8 bases to trimming and J lost 2 bases, with 7 bases between them. Germline loops: CDR1 MNHEY, CDR2 SVGAGI. CDR3 length equals 13 residues.

The chain combines TRBV11-2 with TRBJ1-2; 9 bases match TRBD1. The trim removed 5 bases at V and 7 bases at J, leaving 8 bases unmatched. CDR3 length: 14 residues. CDR1 and CDR2 (germline): SGHAT, FQNNGV. The CDR3 sequence is CASSLTGGAGGYTF. In nucleotides, the CDR3 is TGTGCCAGCAGCCTAACAGGGGGCGCCGGTGGCTACACCTTC.

This chain links TRBV5-1 with TRBJ2-7, with D maybe TRBD2 (5 bases). From germline, CDR1 is SGHRS and CDR2 YFSETQ. The CDR3 covers 16 residues. V was trimmed by 0 bases and J by 3 bases, leaving 16 bases between them. Written as DNA, the CDR3 is TGCGCCAGCAGCTTGGTCGGGGATCCTCGACTCTACGAGCAGTACTTC. It is translated as CASSLVGDPRLYEQYF.

The chain joins TRBV5-1 to TRBJ2-5, with TRBD2 identical over 7 bases. CDR3 length: 15 amino acids. Per germline, CDR1 SGHRS and CDR2 YFSETQ. After removal of 0 bases from V and 2 bases from J, the junction contained 4 bases not matched to a gene. The CDR3 region is CASSLGNSGQETQYF. In DNA form, the CDR3 reads TGCGCCAGCAGCTTGGGCAATAGCGGGCAAGAGACCCAGTACTTC.